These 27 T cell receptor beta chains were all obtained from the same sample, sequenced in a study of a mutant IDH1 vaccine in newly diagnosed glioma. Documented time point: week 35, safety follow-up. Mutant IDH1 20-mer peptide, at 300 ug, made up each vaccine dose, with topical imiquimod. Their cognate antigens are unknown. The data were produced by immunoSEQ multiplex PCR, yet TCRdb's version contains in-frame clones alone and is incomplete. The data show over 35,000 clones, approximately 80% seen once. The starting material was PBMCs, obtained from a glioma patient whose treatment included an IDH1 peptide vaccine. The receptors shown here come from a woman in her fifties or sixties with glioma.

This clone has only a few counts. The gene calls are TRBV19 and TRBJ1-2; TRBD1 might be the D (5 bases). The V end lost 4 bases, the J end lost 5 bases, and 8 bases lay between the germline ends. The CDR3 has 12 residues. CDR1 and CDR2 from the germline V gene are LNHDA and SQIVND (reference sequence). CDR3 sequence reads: CASSTGRYGYTF. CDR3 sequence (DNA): TGTGCCAGTAGTACAGGGAGATATGGCTACACCTTC.

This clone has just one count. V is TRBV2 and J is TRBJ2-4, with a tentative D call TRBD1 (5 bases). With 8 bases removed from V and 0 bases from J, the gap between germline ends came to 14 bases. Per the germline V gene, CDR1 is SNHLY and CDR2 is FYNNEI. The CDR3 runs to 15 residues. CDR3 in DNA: TGTGCCAGCTCCCAACCGACAGTAGCCAAAAACATTCAGTACTTC. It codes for CASSQPTVAKNIQYF.

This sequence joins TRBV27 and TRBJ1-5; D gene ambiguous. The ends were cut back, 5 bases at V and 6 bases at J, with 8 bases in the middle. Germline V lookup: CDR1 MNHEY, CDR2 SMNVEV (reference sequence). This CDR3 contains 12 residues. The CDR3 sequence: CASSPPFQPQHF. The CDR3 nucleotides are TGTGCCAGCAGTCCCCCGTTTCAGCCCCAGCATTTT.

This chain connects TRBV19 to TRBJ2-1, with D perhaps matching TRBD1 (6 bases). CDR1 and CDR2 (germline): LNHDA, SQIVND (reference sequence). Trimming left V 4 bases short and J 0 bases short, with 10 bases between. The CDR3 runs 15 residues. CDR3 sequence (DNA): TGTGCCAGTAGTACATCGACAGGCTCCTACAATGAGCAGTTCTTC. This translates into CASSTSTGSYNEQFF.

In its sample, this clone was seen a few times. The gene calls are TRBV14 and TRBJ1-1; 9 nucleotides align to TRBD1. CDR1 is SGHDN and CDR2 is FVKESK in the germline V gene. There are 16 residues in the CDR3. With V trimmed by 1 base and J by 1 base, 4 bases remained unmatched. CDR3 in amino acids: CASSQGPQGANTEAFF. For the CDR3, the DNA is TGTGCCAGCAGCCAAGGACCACAGGGGGCGAACACTGAAGCTTTCTTT. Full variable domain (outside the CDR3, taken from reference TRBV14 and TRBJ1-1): EAGVTQFPSHSVIEKGQTVTLRCDPISGHDNLYWYRRVMGKEIKFLLHFVKESKQDESGMPNNRFLAERTGGTYSTLKVQPAELEDSGVYFCASSQGPQGANTEAFFGQGTRLTVV.

CDR3 in DNA: TGTGCCAGCAGCCCCAGGTCCTCTGGAAACACCATATATTTT. Its translation: CASSPRSSGNTIYF. This chain connects TRBV7-6 to TRBJ1-3; D ambiguous. Germline CDR1 reads SGHVS; CDR2 reads FNYEAQ. V was trimmed by 5 bases and J by 0 bases, leaving 8 bases between them. The CDR3 has 14 residues.

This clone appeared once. The CDR3 reads CAISESTGSGQPQHF. CDR3 in DNA: TGTGCCATCAGTGAGTCGACCGGGTCAGGACAGCCCCAGCATTTT. This chain connects TRBV10-3 to TRBJ1-5; D remains ambiguous. Trimming took 0 bases from V and 7 from J, leaving 13 bases between them. Germline V lookup: CDR1 ENHRY, CDR2 SYGVKD. This CDR3 is 15 amino acids long.

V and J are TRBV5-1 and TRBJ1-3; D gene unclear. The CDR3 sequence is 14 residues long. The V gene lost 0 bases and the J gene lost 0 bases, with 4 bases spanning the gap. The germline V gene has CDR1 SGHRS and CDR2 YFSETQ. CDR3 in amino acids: CASSLGHSGNTIYF. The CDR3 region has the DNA TGCGCCAGCAGCTTGGGGCACTCTGGAAACACCATATATTTT.

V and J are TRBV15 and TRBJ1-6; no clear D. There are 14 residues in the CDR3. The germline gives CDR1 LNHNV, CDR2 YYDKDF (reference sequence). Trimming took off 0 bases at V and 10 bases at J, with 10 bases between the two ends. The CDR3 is CATSRDAVGSPLHF. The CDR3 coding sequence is TGTGCCACCAGCAGAGATGCGGTAGGATCACCCCTCCACTTT.

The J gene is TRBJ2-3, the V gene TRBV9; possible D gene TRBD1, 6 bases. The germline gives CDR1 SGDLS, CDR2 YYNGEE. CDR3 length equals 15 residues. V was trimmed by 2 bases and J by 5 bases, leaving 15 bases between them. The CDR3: CASSVQGRGRDTQYF. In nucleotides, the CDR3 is TGTGCCAGCAGCGTGCAAGGAAGGGGGAGAGATACGCAGTATTTT.

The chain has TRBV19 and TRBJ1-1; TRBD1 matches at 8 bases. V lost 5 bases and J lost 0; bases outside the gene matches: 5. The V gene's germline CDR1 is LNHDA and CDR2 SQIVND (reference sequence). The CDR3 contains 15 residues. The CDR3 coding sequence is TGTGCCAGTAGTCTGAGACAGGGGATGAACACTGAAGCTTTCTTT. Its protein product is CASSLRQGMNTEAFF.

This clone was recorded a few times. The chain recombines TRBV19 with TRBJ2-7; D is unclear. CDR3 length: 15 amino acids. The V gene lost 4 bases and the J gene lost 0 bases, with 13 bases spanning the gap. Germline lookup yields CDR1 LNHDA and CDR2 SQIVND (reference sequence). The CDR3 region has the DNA TGTGCCAGTAGTAATCGACACTGGGGCTCCTACGAGCAGTACTTC. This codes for CASSNRHWGSYEQYF.

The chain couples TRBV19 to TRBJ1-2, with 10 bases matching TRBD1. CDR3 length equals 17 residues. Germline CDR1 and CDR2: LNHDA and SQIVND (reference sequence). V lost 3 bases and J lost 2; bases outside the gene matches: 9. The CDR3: CASSIPVPTGGNYGYTF. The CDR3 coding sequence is TGTGCCAGTAGTATCCCAGTTCCGACAGGGGGCAACTATGGCTACACCTTC.

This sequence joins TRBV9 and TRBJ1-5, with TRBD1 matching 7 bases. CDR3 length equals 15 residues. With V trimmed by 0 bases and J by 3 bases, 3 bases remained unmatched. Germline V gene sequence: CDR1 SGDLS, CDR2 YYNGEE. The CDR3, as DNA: TGTGCCAGCAGCGTAGGACAGGGAAACAATCAGCCCCAGCATTTT. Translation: CASSVGQGNNQPQHF. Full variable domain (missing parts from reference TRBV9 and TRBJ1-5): DSGVTQTPKHLITATGQRVTLRCSPRSGDLSVYWYQQSLDQGLQFLIQYYNGEERAKGNILERFSAQQFPDLHSELNLSSLELGDSALYFCASSVGQGNNQPQHFGDGTRLSIL.

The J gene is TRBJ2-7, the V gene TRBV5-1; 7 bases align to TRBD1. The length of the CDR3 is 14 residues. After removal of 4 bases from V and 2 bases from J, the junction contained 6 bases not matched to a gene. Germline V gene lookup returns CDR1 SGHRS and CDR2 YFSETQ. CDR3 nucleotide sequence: TGCGCCAGCAGCGTCCGGGACAGAGCCTACGAGCAGTACTTC. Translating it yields CASSVRDRAYEQYF.

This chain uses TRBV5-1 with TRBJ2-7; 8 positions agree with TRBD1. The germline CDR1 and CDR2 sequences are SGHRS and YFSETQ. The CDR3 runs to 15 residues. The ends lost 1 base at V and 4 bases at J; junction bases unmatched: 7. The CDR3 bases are TGCGCCAGCAGCTTGTCGGCAGGGGGCCTGTACGAGCAGTACTTC. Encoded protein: CASSLSAGGLYEQYF.

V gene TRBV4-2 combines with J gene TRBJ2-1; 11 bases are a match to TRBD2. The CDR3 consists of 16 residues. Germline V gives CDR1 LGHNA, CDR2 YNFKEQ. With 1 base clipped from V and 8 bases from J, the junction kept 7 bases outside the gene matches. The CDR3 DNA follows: TGTGCCAGCAGCCAAGTTAGCGGGGGGGCCTTGGATGAGCAGTTCTTC. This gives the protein CASSQVSGGALDEQFF.

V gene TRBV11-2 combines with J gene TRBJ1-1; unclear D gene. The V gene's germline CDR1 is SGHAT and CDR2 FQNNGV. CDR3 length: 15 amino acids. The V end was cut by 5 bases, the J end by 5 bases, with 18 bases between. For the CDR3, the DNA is TGTGCCAGCAGCCCCGGTGGCAGCGGGAGGACTGAAGCTTTCTTT. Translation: CASSPGGSGRTEAFF.

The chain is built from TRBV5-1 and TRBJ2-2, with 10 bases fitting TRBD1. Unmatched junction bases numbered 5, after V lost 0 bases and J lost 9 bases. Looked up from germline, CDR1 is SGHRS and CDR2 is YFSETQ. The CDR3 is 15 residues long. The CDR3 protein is CASSLDGDRGRELFF. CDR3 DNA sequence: TGCGCCAGCAGCTTGGATGGGGACAGGGGCCGGGAGCTGTTTTTT.

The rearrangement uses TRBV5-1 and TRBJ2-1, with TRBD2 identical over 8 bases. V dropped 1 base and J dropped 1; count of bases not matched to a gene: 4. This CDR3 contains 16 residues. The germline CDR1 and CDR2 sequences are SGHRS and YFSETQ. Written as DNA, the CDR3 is TGCGCCAGCAGCTTGACTAGCGGAGTTTCCTACAATGAGCAGTTCTTC. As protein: CASSLTSGVSYNEQFF.

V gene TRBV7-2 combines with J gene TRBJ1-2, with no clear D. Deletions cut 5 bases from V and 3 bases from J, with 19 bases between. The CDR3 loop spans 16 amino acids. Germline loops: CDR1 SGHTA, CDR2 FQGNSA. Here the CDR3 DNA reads TGTGCCAGCAGCCCGCACCGGGCTCCCACGGACTATGGCTACACCTTC. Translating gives CASSPHRAPTDYGYTF.

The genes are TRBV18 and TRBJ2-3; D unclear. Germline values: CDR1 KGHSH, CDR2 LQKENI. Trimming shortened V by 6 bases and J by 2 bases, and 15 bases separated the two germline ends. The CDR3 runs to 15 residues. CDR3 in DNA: TGTGCCAGCTCCCCCGATCGAAGGAACACAGATACGCAGTATTTT. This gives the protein CASSPDRRNTDTQYF.

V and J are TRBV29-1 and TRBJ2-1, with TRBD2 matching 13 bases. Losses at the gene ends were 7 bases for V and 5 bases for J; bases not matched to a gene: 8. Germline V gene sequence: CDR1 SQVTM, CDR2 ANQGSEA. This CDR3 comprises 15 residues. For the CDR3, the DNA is TGCAGCGCTCAACCGGGACTAGCGGGGAACAATGAGCAGTTCTTC. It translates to CSAQPGLAGNNEQFF.

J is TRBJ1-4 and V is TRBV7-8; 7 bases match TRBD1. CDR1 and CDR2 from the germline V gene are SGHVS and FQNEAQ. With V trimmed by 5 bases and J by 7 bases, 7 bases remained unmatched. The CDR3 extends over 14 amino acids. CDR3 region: CASSRRQGVEKLFF. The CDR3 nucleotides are TGTGCCAGCAGCAGGAGACAGGGAGTTGAAAAACTGTTTTTT.

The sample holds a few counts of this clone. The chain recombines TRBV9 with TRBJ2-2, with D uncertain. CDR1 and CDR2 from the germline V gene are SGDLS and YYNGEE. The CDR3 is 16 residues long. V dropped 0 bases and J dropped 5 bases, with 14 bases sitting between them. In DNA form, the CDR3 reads TGTGCCAGCAGCGTAGCGATCGGCCTAGGGACCGGGGAGCTGTTTTTT. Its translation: CASSVAIGLGTGELFF.

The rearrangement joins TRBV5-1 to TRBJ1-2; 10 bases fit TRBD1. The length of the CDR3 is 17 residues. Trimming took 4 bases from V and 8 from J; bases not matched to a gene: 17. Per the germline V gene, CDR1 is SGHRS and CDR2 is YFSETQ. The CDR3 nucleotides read TGCGCCAGCAGCCCGGGGGACAGGGGTTTCCGAGCGAACGGCTACACCTTC. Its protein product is CASSPGDRGFRANGYTF. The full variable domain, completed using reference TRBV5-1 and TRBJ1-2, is KAGVTQTPRYLIKTRGQQVTLSCSPISGHRSVSWYQQTPGQGLQFLFEYFSETQRNKGNFPGRFSGRQFSNSRSEMNVSTLELGDSALYLCASSPGDRGFRANGYTFGSGTRLTVV.

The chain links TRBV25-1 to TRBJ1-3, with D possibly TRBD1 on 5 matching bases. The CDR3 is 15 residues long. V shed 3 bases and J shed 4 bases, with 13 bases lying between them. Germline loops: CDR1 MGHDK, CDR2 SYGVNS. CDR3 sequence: CASSDLVGPGNTIYF. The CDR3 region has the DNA TGTGCCAGCAGTGATCTCGTGGGGCCGGGAAACACCATATATTTT. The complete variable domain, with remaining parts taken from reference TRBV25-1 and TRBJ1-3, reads EADIYQTPRYLVIGTGKKITLECSQTMGHDKMYWYQQDPGMELHLIHYSYGVNSTEKGDLSSESTVSRIRTEHFPLTLESARPSHTSQYLCASSDLVGPGNTIYFGEGSWLTVV.